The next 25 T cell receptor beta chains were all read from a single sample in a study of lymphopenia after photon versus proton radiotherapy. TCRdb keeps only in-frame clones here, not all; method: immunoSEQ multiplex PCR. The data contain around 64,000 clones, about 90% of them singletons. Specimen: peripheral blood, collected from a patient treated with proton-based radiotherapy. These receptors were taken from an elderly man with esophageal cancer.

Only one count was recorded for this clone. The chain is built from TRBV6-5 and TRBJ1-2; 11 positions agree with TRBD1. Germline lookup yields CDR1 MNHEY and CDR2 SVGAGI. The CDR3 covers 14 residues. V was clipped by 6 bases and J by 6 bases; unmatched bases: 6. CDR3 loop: CASSGTGGTNGYTF. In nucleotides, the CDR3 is TGTGCCAGCAGCGGGACAGGGGGTACTAATGGCTACACCTTC.

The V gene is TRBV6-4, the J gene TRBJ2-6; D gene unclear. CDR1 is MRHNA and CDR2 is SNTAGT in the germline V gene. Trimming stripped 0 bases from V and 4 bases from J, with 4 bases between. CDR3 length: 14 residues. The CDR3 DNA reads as TGTGCCAGCAGTGACTCGTGGGGGGCCAACGTCCTGACTTTC. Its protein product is CASSDSWGANVLTF.

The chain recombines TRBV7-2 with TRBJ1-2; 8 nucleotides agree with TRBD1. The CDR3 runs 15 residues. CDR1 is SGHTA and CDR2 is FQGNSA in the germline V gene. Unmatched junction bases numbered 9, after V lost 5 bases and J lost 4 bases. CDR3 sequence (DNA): TGTGCCAGCAGCGTCTGGCCGGGACAGGTCTATGGCTACACCTTC. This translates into CASSVWPGQVYGYTF.

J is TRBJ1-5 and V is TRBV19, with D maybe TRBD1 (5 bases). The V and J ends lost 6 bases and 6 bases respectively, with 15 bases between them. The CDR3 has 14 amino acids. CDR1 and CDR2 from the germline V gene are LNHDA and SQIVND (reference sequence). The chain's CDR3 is CASRDSPGGQPQHF. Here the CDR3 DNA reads TGTGCCAGTAGAGACTCTCCGGGGGGTCAGCCCCAGCATTTT.

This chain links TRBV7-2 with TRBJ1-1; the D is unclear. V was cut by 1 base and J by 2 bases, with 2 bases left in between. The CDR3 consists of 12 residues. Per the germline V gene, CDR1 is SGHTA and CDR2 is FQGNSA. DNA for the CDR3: TGTGCCAGCAGCTTAGATAACACTGAAGCTTTCTTT. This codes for CASSLDNTEAFF.

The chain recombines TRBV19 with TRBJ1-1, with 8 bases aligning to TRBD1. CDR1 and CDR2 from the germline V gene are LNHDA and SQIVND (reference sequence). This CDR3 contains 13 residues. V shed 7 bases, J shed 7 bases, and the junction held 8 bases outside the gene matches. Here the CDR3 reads CASIPPQGDEAFF. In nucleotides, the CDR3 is TGTGCCAGTATTCCACCACAGGGGGATGAAGCTTTCTTT.

The DNA for the CDR3 is TGTGCCAGCAGCCAAGGGACAGGGGTTGACTATGGCTACACCTTC. This gives the protein CASSQGTGVDYGYTF. This sequence joins TRBV5-6 and TRBJ1-2, with 10 bases fitting TRBD1. The trim removed 4 bases at V and 3 bases at J, leaving 6 bases unmatched. CDR3 length: 15 residues. Germline V gene lookup returns CDR1 SGHDT and CDR2 YYEEEE.

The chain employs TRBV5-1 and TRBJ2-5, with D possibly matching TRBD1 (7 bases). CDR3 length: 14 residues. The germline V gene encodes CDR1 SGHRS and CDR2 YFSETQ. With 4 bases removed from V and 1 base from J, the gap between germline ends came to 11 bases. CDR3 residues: CASSRGTAQETQYF. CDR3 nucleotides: TGCGCCAGCAGCCGGGGGACAGCCCAAGAGACCCAGTACTTC.

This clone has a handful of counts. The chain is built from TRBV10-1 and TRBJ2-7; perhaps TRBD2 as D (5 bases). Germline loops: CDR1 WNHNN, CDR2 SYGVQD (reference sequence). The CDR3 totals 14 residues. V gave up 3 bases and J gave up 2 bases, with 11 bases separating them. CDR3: CASSEGLSPYEQYF. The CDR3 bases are TGCGCCAGCAGTGAAGGACTCTCCCCCTACGAGCAGTACTTC.

The chain's CDR3 is CASSWPGQGFVGYTF. The CDR3 nucleotides read TGTGCCAGCAGCTGGCCGGGACAGGGTTTTGTAGGCTACACCTTC. This sequence joins TRBV7-2 and TRBJ1-2; 9 bases agree with TRBD1. Per the germline V gene, CDR1 is SGHTA and CDR2 is FQGNSA. The CDR3 loop spans 15 amino acids. With 4 bases clipped from V and 8 bases from J, the junction kept 11 bases outside the gene matches.

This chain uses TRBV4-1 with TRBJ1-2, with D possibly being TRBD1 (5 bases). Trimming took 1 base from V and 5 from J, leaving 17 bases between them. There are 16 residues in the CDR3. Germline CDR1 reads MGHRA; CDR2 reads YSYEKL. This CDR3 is CASSQASKGLQYGYTF. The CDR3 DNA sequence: TGCGCCAGCAGCCAAGCTAGTAAGGGGCTACAATATGGCTACACCTTC.

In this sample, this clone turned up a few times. This chain's CDR3 is CASSETVLDGYTF. The CDR3 coding sequence is TGTGCCAGCAGTGAAACAGTGTTGGACGGCTACACCTTC. V gene TRBV2 combines with J gene TRBJ1-2; D remains unclear. Germline V gene data show CDR1 as SNHLY and CDR2 as FYNNEI. This CDR3 has 13 residues. V lost 2 bases, J lost 8 bases, and 12 bases lay in between.

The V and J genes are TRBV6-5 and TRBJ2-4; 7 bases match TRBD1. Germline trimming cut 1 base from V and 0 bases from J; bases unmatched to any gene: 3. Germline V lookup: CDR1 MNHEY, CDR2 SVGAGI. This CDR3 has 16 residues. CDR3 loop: CASSYWGQTAKNIQYF. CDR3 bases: TGTGCCAGCAGTTACTGGGGACAGACAGCCAAAAACATTCAGTACTTC.

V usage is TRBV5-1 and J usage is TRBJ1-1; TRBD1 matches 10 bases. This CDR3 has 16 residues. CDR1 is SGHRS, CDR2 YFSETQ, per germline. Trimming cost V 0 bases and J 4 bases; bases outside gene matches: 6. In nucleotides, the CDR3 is TGCGCCAGCAGCTTGGGACTCGGACAGGGGGGCACTGAAGCTTTCTTT. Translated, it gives CASSLGLGQGGTEAFF.

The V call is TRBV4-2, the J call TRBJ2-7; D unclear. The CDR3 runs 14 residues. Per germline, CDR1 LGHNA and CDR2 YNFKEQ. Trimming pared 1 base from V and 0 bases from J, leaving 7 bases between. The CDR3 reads CASSQVRSSYEQYF. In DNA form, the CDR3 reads TGTGCCAGCAGCCAAGTTAGGAGCTCCTACGAGCAGTACTTC.

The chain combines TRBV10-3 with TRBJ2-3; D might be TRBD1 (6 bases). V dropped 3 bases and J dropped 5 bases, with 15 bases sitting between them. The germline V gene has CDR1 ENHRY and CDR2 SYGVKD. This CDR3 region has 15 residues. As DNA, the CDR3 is TGTGCCATCAGTGACCAGGGGCTGGGAGTAGATACGCAGTATTTT. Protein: CAISDQGLGVDTQYF.

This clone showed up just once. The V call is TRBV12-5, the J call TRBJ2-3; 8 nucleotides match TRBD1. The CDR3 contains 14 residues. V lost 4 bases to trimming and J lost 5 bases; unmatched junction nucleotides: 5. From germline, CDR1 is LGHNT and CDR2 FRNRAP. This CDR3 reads CASGSDRVIDTQYF. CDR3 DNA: TGTGCTAGTGGTTCGGACAGGGTTATAGATACGCAGTATTTT.

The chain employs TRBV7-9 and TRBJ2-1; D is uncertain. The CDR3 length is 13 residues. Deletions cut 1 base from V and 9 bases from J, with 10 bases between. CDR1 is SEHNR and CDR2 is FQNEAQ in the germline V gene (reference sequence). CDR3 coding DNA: TGTGCCAGCAGCTTAGGTGGGTTTGGTGAGCAGTTCTTC. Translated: CASSLGGFGEQFF.

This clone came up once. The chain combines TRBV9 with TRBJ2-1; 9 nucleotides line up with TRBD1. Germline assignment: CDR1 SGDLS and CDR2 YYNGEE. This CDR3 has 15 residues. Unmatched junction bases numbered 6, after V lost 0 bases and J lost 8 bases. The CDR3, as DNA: TGTGCCAGCAGCGTAGGAGGACAGGGGTTTGATGAGCAGTTCTTC. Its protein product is CASSVGGQGFDEQFF.

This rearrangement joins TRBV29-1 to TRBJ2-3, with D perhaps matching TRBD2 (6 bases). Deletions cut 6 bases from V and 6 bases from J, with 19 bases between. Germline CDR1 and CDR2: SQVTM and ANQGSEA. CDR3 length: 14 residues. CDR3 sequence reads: CSVVRGTPVDTQYF. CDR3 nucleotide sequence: TGCAGCGTCGTTCGGGGGACCCCTGTGGATACGCAGTATTTT.

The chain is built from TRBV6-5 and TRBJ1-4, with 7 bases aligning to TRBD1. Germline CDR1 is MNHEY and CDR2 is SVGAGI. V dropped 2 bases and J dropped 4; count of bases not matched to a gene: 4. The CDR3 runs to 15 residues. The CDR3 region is CASSYVRQGNEKLFF. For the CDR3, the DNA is TGTGCCAGCAGTTACGTAAGACAGGGTAATGAAAAACTGTTTTTT.

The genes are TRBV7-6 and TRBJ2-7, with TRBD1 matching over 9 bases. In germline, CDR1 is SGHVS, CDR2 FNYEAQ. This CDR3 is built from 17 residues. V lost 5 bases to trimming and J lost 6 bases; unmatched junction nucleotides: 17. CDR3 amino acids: CASSLMDSGTGLLEQYF. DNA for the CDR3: TGTGCCAGCAGCCTTATGGACTCCGGGACAGGGCTCCTCGAGCAGTACTTC.

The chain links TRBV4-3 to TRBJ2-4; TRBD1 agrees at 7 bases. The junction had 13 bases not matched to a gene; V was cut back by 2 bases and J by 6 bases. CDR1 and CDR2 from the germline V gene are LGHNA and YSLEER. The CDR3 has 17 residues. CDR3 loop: CASSQQLMTGNPNIQYF. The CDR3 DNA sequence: TGCGCCAGCAGCCAACAACTGATGACAGGGAACCCAAACATTCAGTACTTC.

The CDR3 nucleotides read TGCGCCAGCAGCTTGGTGACAGGGTTGGCCTCCGAGCAGTTCTTC. As protein: CASSLVTGLASEQFF. The rearrangement links TRBV5-1 to TRBJ2-1, with TRBD1 matching 7 bases. With V trimmed by 0 bases and J by 10 bases, 10 bases remained unmatched. Per the germline V gene, CDR1 is SGHRS and CDR2 is YFSETQ. The CDR3 loop spans 15 amino acids.

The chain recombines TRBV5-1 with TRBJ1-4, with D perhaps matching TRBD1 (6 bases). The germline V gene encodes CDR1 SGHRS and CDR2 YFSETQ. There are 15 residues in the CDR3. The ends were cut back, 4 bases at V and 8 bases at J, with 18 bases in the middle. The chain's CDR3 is CASSLQQGEREKLFF. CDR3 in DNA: TGCGCCAGCAGCCTACAACAGGGCGAGCGGGAAAAACTGTTTTTT.